A selection of T cell receptor beta chains follows, all from one sample in a study of CD8 T cells in Susac syndrome. TCRdb reprocessed the immunoSEQ multiplex PCR reads with MiXCR, giving one entry per CDR3 protein. The table records some 200,000 distinct CDR3 sequences, nearly 95% of them present only once. Sequencing was carried out using CD4+ T cells from PBMCs. The receptors were sampled from a human donor with multiple sclerosis. CDR3s include the opening cysteine and the closing phenylalanine or tryptophan. D genes are given only for firm matches. Size is stated for part of the rows, as once, few or many counts, or as a class when the clone is expanded.

>TRBV29-1|TRBJ2-5|.|TRBD1
TGCAGCGGCCGACAGGGGGCAGGGGAGACCCAGTACTTC
CSGRQGAGETQYF
>TRBV3-1|TRBJ1-5|.|TRBD1
TGTGCCAGCAGCTCGAAGGGGACAGGTAATCAGCCCCAGCATTTT
CASSSKGTGNQPQHF
>TRBV14|TRBJ1-1|.|.
TGTGCCAGCAGCGTCGACAGGTCCACTGAAGCTTTCTTT
CASSVDRSTEAFF
>TRBV20-1|TRBJ2-5|.|TRBD1
TGCAGTGCTAGTTCGACAGGGGTCATAGAGACCCAGTACTTC
CSASSTGVIETQYF
>TRBV2|TRBJ1-5|.|TRBD1
TGTGCCAGCAGTGGACAGGGGTATAGTCAGCCCCAGCATTTT
CASSGQGYSQPQHF
>TRBV4-1|TRBJ1-2|.|.
TGCGCCAGCAGCCCCCCGCTGGACGCGCATGGCTACACCTTC
CASSPPLDAHGYTF
>TRBV23-1|TRBJ2-7|.|TRBD1
TGCGCCAGCAGTCAATGGGGACAGGGGATCGGGCGGTACGAGCAGTACTTC
CASSQWGQGIGRYEQYF
>TRBV18|TRBJ1-2|.|TRBD1
TGTGCCAGCTCACCCACCGGGACAGTTAACTATGGCTACACCTTC
CASSPTGTVNYGYTF
>TRBV9|TRBJ2-7|.|.
TGTGCCAGCAGCGTAGAGGCGGGGGCGGATAAGTACTTC
CASSVEAGADKYF
>TRBV5-6|TRBJ2-7|.|TRBD1
TGTGCCAGCAGCCGAAGGGACAGGGGCCACGAGCAGTACTTC
CASSRRDRGHEQYF
>TRBV29-1|TRBJ2-1|once|.
TGCAGCGTTGAAGATCGGGAGCGGTCCTACAATGAGCAGTTCTTC
CSVEDRERSYNEQFF
>TRBV12-3/TRBV12-4|TRBJ2-1|.|TRBD1
TGTGCCAGCAGTTCACAGGGGAATGAGCAGTTCTTC
CASSSQGNEQFF
>TRBV3-1|TRBJ2-3|few|.
TGTGCCAGCAGCCGCGGACTGTCCACAGATACGCAGTATTTT
CASSRGLSTDTQYF
>TRBV29-1|TRBJ2-5|.|TRBD1
TGCAGCGTTCCACGGCAGGGGGCCTCCCAAGAGACCCAGTACTTC
CSVPRQGASQETQYF
>TRBV30|TRBJ2-1|few|TRBD2
TGTGCCTGGGGTGTAAGGGGAGCGGGAGGGCCTGAGCAGTTCTTC
CAWGVRGAGGPEQFF
>TRBV27|TRBJ1-1|.|.
TGTGCCAGCAGCCTTGGATCCTGGCAGACTGAAGCTTTCTTT
CASSLGSWQTEAFF
>TRBV3-1|TRBJ1-1|.|.
TGTGCCAGCAGCCAAGGAATCTCAGTAAACACTGAAGCTTTCTTT
CASSQGISVNTEAFF
>TRBV12-3/TRBV12-4|TRBJ2-5|.|.
TGTGCCAGCAGTTTAGAGGGCCACTTTCAAGAGACCCAGTACTTC
CASSLEGHFQETQYF
>TRBV20-1|TRBJ2-7|.|.
TGCAGTGCTATCCCGTCTGGGGAGTACGAGCAGTACTTC
CSAIPSGEYEQYF
>TRBV7-2|TRBJ2-7|.|.
TGTGCCAGCAGCCTCGGATGGTACGAGCAGTACTTC
CASSLGWYEQYF
>TRBV13|TRBJ2-3|.|TRBD2
TGTGCCAGCAACTTCGGCCGGGGGGTTCCCACAGATACGCAGTATTTT
CASNFGRGVPTDTQYF
>TRBV12-3/TRBV12-4|TRBJ2-7|.|.
TGTGCCAGCAGTCGGGACCGCTTTTCCTCCTACGAGCAGTACTTC
CASSRDRFSSYEQYF
>TRBV29-1|TRBJ1-2|.|TRBD1
TGCAGCGTGGGGACAGGGTTTAAGGACTACACCTTC
CSVGTGFKDYTF
>TRBV18|TRBJ1-2|.|.
TGTGCCAGCTCGCTACCGGGCACAAGGGACTATGGCTACACCTTC
CASSLPGTRDYGYTF
>TRBV12-3/TRBV12-4|TRBJ2-2|.|TRBD1
TGTGCCAGCAGTCGGGGACAGGCAGCGAACACCGGGGAGCTGTTTTTT
CASSRGQAANTGELFF
>TRBV28|TRBJ1-2|.|.
TGTGCCACAGACCCGGGCACCTATGGCTACACCTTC
CATDPGTYGYTF
>TRBV11-1|TRBJ2-7|.|TRBD1
TGTGCCAGCAGTCGAGACAGGGGGAGGCCCTACGAGCAGTACTTC
CASSRDRGRPYEQYF
>TRBV30|TRBJ2-1|.|TRBD1
TGTGCCTGGGGACAGGGGGCCTACAATGAGCAGTTCTTC
CAWGQGAYNEQFF
>TRBV19|TRBJ1-4|.|.
TGTGCCAGTAGTATTCCAGGGGTACGTGAAAAACTGTTTTTT
CASSIPGVREKLFF
>TRBV29-1|TRBJ2-7|.|TRBD1
TGCAGCGTTTGGGACAGGGGGCCATACGAGCAGTACTTC
CSVWDRGPYEQYF
>TRBV20-1|TRBJ1-1|.|.
TGCAGTGCTCAGCAGGGGACTGAAGCTTTCTTT
CSAQQGTEAFF
>TRBV16|TRBJ1-1|.|.
TGTGCCAGCAGCCAATTCACCCGGGACACTGAAGCTTTCTTT
CASSQFTRDTEAFF
>TRBV14|TRBJ2-4|.|.
TGTGCCAGCAGCCAGGGGGGACAAAACATTCAGTACTTC
CASSQGGQNIQYF
>TRBV24-1|TRBJ2-1|.|.
TGTGCCACCAGTGAACGTCCCGGGACGGTCTACAATGAGCAGTTCTTC
CATSERPGTVYNEQFF
>TRBV12-3/TRBV12-4|TRBJ1-2|.|TRBD1
TGTGCCAGCAGAAAGGGACAGGGGTTGGCCAACTATGGCTACACCTTC
CASRKGQGLANYGYTF
>TRBV20-1|TRBJ1-1|.|.
TGCAGTGCTGCGACGGACAGCAAAAACACTGAAGCTTTCTTT
CSAATDSKNTEAFF
>TRBV14|TRBJ1-1|.|.
TGTGCCAGCAGCCAAACGAAGGGGACTGAAGCTTTCTTT
CASSQTKGTEAFF
>TRBV3-1|TRBJ2-7|once|.
TGTGCCAGCAGCCAAGAAGGAAACCGGTGGGAGCAGTACTTC
CASSQEGNRWEQYF
>TRBV29-1|TRBJ2-4|once|.
TGCAGCGTTGCCGGGGGGCTAGCCAAAAACATTCAGTACTTC
CSVAGGLAKNIQYF
>TRBV30|TRBJ2-1|.|.
TGTGCCTGGACGCGGGGTGGGTCCTACAATGAGCAGTTCTTC
CAWTRGGSYNEQFF
>TRBV18|TRBJ2-1|.|.
TGTGCCAGCTCACCAAAATATGCGGGGTTCGAAGAGCAGTTCTTC
CASSPKYAGFEEQFF
>TRBV2|TRBJ2-7|once|.
TGTGCCAGCCGTCCGTATCTGGAGCAGTACTTC
CASRPYLEQYF
>TRBV30|TRBJ2-3|.|.
TGTGCCTGGAGTATCCCAGGGGCAGATACGCAGTATTTT
CAWSIPGADTQYF